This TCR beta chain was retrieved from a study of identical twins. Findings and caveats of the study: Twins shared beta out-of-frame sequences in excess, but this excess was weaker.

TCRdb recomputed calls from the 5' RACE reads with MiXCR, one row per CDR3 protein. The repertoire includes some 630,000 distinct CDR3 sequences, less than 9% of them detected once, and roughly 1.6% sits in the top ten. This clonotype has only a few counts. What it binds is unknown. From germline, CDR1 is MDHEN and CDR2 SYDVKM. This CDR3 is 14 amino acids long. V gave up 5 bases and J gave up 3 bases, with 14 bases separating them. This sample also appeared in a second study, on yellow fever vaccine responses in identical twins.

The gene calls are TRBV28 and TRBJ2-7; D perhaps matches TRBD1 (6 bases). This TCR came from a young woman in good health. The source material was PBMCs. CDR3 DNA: TGTGCCAGCAGTCCCTCGAGGGGGAACTACGAGCAGTACTTC. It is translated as CASSPSRGNYEQYF.